These 18 T cell receptor beta chains came from one sample sequenced in a study of T cell changes during pregnancy in multiple sclerosis. The assay was immunoSEQ multiplex PCR, and TCRdb's table has in-frame clones only and misses some. The table records approximately 97,000 clones, about nine tenths of them present only once. The sample here was peripheral blood, taken after pregnancy. These receptors all stem from a female donor in good health, enrolled as a control in a pregnancy study.

A note on this clone: Compared with germline, one end of the junction differs, possibly owing to a read error. Other nucleotide sequences in the sample specify the same CDR3. The chain links TRBV30 to TRBJ1-6; tentative D call: TRBD1 (6 bases). This CDR3 has 14 residues. The germline V gene has CDR1 GTSNPN and CDR2 SVGIG (reference sequence). The CDR3 here is CAWEKGVGAAPLHF. Here the CDR3 DNA reads TGTGCCTGGGAAAAGGGGGTGGGGGCCGCACCCCTTCACTTT.

The chain couples TRBV7-8 to TRBJ2-3; TRBD2 matches at 9 bases. V trimming: 2 bases; J trimming: 5 bases; junction bases outside the gene matches: 8. Germline V gene sequence: CDR1 SGHVS, CDR2 FQNEAQ. The CDR3 consists of 16 residues. This CDR3 is CASSLNGGGARDTQYF. The DNA for the CDR3 is TGTGCCAGCAGCTTAAACGGCGGGGGGGCTAGAGATACGCAGTATTTT.

V and J are TRBV9 and TRBJ2-5; a weak D match, TRBD2 (7 bases). Germline assignment: CDR1 SGDLS and CDR2 YYNGEE. Trimming removed 0 bases from V and 5 bases from J, with 14 bases in between. This CDR3 comprises 15 residues. The chain's CDR3 is CASSVGSGGLETQYF. CDR3 nucleotide sequence: TGTGCCAGCAGCGTAGGCTCGGGGGGCCTCGAGACCCAGTACTTC.

The V gene is TRBV25-1, the J gene TRBJ1-4, with 7 nucleotides matching TRBD1. The CDR3 consists of 15 residues. The J segment lost 0 bases and the V segment lost 6 bases, leaving 4 bases of the junction unmatched. CDR1 is MGHDK, CDR2 SYGVNS, per germline. The CDR3 region is CASRRDSATNEKLFF. The DNA for the CDR3 is TGTGCCAGCAGGAGGGACAGTGCAACTAATGAAAAACTGTTTTTT.

The CDR3 reads CASSHEPGQGTGELFF. The CDR3 DNA follows: TGCGCCAGCAGCCATGAGCCGGGACAGGGGACCGGGGAGCTGTTTTTT. The chain is built from TRBV4-3 and TRBJ2-2, with TRBD1 matching over 10 bases. Germline V gene lookup returns CDR1 LGHNA and CDR2 YSLEER. The CDR3 is made up of 16 amino acids. V lost 3 bases and J lost 5; bases outside the gene matches: 6.

This chain joins TRBV4-1 and TRBJ2-5; 15 bases align to TRBD2. Trimming cost V 2 bases and J 5 bases; bases outside gene matches: 6. Looked up from germline, CDR1 is MGHRA and CDR2 is YSYEKL. The CDR3 totals 17 residues. The CDR3 DNA reads as TGCGCCAGCAGCCAAAGGACTAGCGGGGGGGCATCGGAGACCCAGTACTTC. Its translation: CASSQRTSGGASETQYF.

The rearrangement uses TRBV29-1 and TRBJ1-3; D might be TRBD1 (5 bases). CDR3 length: 16 residues. Per germline, CDR1 SQVTM and CDR2 ANQGSEA. The V end lost 0 bases, the J end lost 2 bases, and 14 bases lay between the germline ends. For the CDR3, the DNA is TGCAGCGTTGAAGATTACCCAGACAGAACTGGAAACACCATATATTTT. Translated, it gives CSVEDYPDRTGNTIYF.

This chain uses TRBV19 with TRBJ1-5, with no clear D. Trimming left V 7 bases short and J 6 bases short, with 16 bases between. CDR3 length: 14 amino acids. Germline CDR1 reads LNHDA; CDR2 reads SQIVND (reference sequence). The CDR3 loop is CASKGSQVGQPQHF. The CDR3 region has the DNA TGTGCCAGTAAAGGCTCCCAGGTGGGTCAGCCCCAGCATTTT.

The CDR3: CASSEGQVNNQPQHF. In DNA, the CDR3 is TGTGCCAGCAGTGAAGGGCAGGTTAACAATCAGCCCCAGCATTTT. The genes are TRBV2 and TRBJ1-5; D gene unclear. The CDR3 spans 15 residues. Trimming left V 1 base short and J 3 bases short, with 10 bases between. From germline, CDR1 is SNHLY and CDR2 FYNNEI. Full variable domain (outside the CDR3, taken from reference TRBV2 and TRBJ1-5): EPEVTQTPSHQVTQMGQEVILRCVPISNHLYFYWYRQILGQKVEFLVSFYNNEISEKSEIFDDQFSVERPDGSNFTLKIRSTKLEDSAMYFCASSEGQVNNQPQHFGDGTRLSIL.

The table lists this clone with a few counts. This rearrangement joins TRBV9 to TRBJ2-1; 12 nucleotides agree with TRBD1. Germline assignment: CDR1 SGDLS and CDR2 YYNGEE. The CDR3 runs 15 residues. V shed 4 bases, J shed 7 bases, and the junction held 6 bases outside the gene matches. The chain's CDR3 is CASSPRDRGLNEQFF. The CDR3 coding sequence is TGTGCCAGCAGCCCCCGGGACAGGGGGCTTAATGAGCAGTTCTTC.

This chain connects TRBV4-2 to TRBJ1-2; 8 bases are shared with TRBD1. Germline V lookup: CDR1 LGHNA, CDR2 YNFKEQ. V shed 5 bases, J shed 2 bases, and the junction held 10 bases outside the gene matches. CDR3 size: 16 residues. The CDR3 loop is CASSSPDRAQNYGYTF. As DNA, the CDR3 is TGTGCCAGCAGCTCCCCGGACAGGGCGCAAAACTATGGCTACACCTTC.

CDR3 protein: CASSYAGGYNEQFF. The CDR3 DNA sequence: TGTGCCAGCAGTTACGCGGGGGGGTACAATGAGCAGTTCTTC. This sequence joins TRBV6-5 and TRBJ2-1; 9 nucleotides align to TRBD2. This CDR3 region has 14 residues. With 2 bases clipped from V and 4 bases from J, the junction kept 0 bases outside the gene matches. Germline CDR1 and CDR2: MNHEY and SVGAGI.

This sequence joins TRBV6-4 and TRBJ2-3; a weak D match, TRBD2 (7 bases). Germline V gene sequence: CDR1 MRHNA, CDR2 SNTAGT. This CDR3 is built from 15 residues. Deletions cut 4 bases from V and 6 bases from J, with 17 bases between. In DNA, the CDR3 is TGTGCCAGCAGTGTTTGGGAGGGGGGGCTTGATACGCAGTATTTT. This codes for CASSVWEGGLDTQYF.

This chain joins TRBV4-1 and TRBJ1-5, with a possible D match to TRBD1 (6 bases). There are 14 residues in the CDR3. CDR1 is MGHRA, CDR2 YSYEKL, per germline. The V end was cut by 3 bases, the J end by 9 bases, with 15 bases between. CDR3 in amino acids: CASSQEDSLWPQHF. CDR3 in DNA: TGCGCCAGCAGCCAGGAGGACAGCCTATGGCCCCAGCATTTT.

V is TRBV5-1 and J is TRBJ1-4, with D unresolved. Trimming took 1 base from V and 4 from J, leaving 5 bases between them. Per the germline V gene, CDR1 is SGHRS and CDR2 is YFSETQ. The CDR3 length is 13 residues. The CDR3 region has the DNA TGCGCCAGCAGCTTGTCCTTTAATGAAAAACTGTTTTTT. Protein sequence: CASSLSFNEKLFF.

V is TRBV2 and J is TRBJ1-1; possibly TRBD1 for D (6 bases). CDR1 and CDR2 from the germline V gene are SNHLY and FYNNEI. CDR3 length: 16 residues. V was shortened by 4 bases and J by 2 bases, with 17 bases between the two germline ends. In DNA form, the CDR3 reads TGTGCCAGCAGTGCCCCTAAGGGGGGGCTAAACACTGAAGCTTTCTTT. It translates to CASSAPKGGLNTEAFF.

The CDR3 loop reads CASSQGRDRGGYEQYF. Here the CDR3 DNA reads TGTGCCAGCAGCCAAGGCCGGGACAGGGGTGGGTACGAGCAGTACTTC. The chain combines TRBV4-2 with TRBJ2-5; 10 bases match TRBD1. The DNA end favors TRBJ2-7, so the J call may be wrong. Germline V gene lookup returns CDR1 LGHNA and CDR2 YNFKEQ. This CDR3 region has 16 residues.

The rearrangement uses TRBV7-2 and TRBJ1-6, with 10 bases fitting TRBD1. The germline gives CDR1 SGHTA, CDR2 FQGNSA. The ends lost 3 bases at V and 8 bases at J; junction bases unmatched: 4. This CDR3 has 15 residues. The CDR3 loop reads CASSFGQGDYSPLHF. The CDR3 DNA follows: TGTGCCAGCAGCTTCGGACAGGGGGATTATTCACCCCTCCACTTT.